This TCR beta chain was obtained from a study of blood T cell repertoires in COVID-19. On the study more broadly: From the United States, Italy and Spain came samples of acute and convalescent COVID-19. T cells, B-cell-depleted T cells, or PBMCs supplied cDNA or gDNA.

Original analysis: Amplification of reference gene primers provided the estimated nucleated cell counts. Produced via immunoSEQ multiplex PCR; TCRdb's table is partial and in-frame only. That table gives V, J and clone size, and the DNA gave D and trimming. The data contain approximately 150,000 clones, around nine tenths of them singletons. The trim removed 5 bases at V and 0 bases at J, leaving 8 bases unmatched. The CDR3 covers 16 residues. Per germline, CDR1 SGHNT and CDR2 YENEEA. Sequencing was performed on peripheral blood. The V and J genes are TRBV11-3 and TRBJ2-3, with 7 positions matching TRBD1. This clonotype originated in a human donor in a cohort sampled during active COVID-19. The DNA for the CDR3 is TGTGCCAGCAGCAAAACCGGGACAGCTAGCACAGATACGCAGTATTTT. Translation: CASSKTGTASTDTQYF.